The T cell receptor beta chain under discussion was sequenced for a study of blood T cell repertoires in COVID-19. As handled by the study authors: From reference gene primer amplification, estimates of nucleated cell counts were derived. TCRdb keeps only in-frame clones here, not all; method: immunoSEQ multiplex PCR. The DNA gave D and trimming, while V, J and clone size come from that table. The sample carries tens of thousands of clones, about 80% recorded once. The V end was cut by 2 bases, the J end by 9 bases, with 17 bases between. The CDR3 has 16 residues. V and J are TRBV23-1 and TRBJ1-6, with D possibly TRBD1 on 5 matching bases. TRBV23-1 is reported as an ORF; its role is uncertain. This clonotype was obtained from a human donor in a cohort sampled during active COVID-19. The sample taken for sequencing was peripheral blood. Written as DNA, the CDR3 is TGCGCCAGCAGTCAAGCGGGACCCCGGATGGGTTCACCCCTCCACTTT. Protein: CASSQAGPRMGSPLHF.